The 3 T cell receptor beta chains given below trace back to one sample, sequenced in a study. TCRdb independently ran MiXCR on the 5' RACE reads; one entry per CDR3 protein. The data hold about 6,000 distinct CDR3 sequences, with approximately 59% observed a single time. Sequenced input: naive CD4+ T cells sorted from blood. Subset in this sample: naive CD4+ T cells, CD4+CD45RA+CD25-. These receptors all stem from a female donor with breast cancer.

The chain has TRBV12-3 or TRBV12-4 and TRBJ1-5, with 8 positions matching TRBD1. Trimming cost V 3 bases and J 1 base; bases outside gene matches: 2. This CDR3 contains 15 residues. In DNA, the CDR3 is TGTGCCAGCAGTTTGGACAGGGAAAGCAATCAGCCCCAGCATTTT. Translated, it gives CASSLDRESNQPQHF.

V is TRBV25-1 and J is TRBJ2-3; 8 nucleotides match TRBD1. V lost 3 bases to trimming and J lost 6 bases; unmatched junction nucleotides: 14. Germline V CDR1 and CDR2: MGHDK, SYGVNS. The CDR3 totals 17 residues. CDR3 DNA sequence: TGTGCCAGCAGTGATTCTACTCCGGACAGGGCGGAGGATACGCAGTATTTT. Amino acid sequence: CASSDSTPDRAEDTQYF.

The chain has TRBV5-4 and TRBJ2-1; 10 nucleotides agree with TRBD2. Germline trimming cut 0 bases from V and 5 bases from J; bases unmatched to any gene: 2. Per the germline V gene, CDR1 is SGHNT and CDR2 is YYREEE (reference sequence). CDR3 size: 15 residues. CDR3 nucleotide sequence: TGTGCCAGCAGCTTGGCTAGCGGGAGCAACAATGAGCAGTTCTTC. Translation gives CASSLASGSNNEQFF.